Below, 26 T cell receptor beta chains from the same sample are listed, as sequenced in a study of blood T cell repertoires in COVID-19. Assay used: immunoSEQ multiplex PCR; TCRdb lists only in-frame clones, some missing. The top ten hold 3% to 4% of the sample, which has around 100,000 clones, 70% to 85% seen once. Sequenced sample: peripheral blood. These receptors all come from a woman of 80 years or more with active or convalescent COVID-19.

This clone appeared a single time. The chain couples TRBV5-4 to TRBJ1-2, with D possibly being TRBD1 (5 bases). The germline CDR1 and CDR2 sequences are SGHNT and YYREEE (reference sequence). V gave up 2 bases and J gave up 4 bases, with 12 bases separating them. The CDR3 sequence is 14 residues long. For the CDR3, the DNA is TGTGCCAGCAGCTTTGGGCAGGGTTCCTATGGCTACACCTTC. Amino acid sequence: CASSFGQGSYGYTF.

The chain carries TRBV27 and TRBJ2-7; D remains ambiguous. Trimming removed 2 bases from V and 2 bases from J, with 7 bases in between. CDR1 and CDR2 (germline): MNHEY, SMNVEV (reference sequence). There are 13 residues in the CDR3. CDR3 region: CASSLRQAYEQYF. Written as DNA, the CDR3 is TGTGCCAGCAGTTTACGGCAGGCCTACGAGCAGTACTTC.

V is TRBV27 and J is TRBJ1-1; a weak D match, TRBD1 (5 bases). Per germline, CDR1 MNHEY and CDR2 SMNVEV (reference sequence). The CDR3 consists of 14 residues. Trimming took off 3 bases at V and 7 bases at J, with 15 bases between the two ends. CDR3 sequence (DNA): TGTGCCAGCAGTTTGTCCGGGGGGGGATATGAAGCTTTCTTT. Translation gives CASSLSGGGYEAFF.

This chain links TRBV12-3 or TRBV12-4 with TRBJ1-6; perhaps TRBD1 as D (6 bases). The V end lost 2 bases, the J end lost 8 bases, and 7 bases lay between the germline ends. There are 13 residues in the CDR3. The DNA for the CDR3 is TGTGCCAGCAGTTTAAACAGGGATTCACCCCTCCACTTT. Translating gives CASSLNRDSPLHF.

The V gene is TRBV24-1, the J gene TRBJ2-2; maybe TRBD2 (5 bases). V lost 9 bases, J lost 3 bases, and 10 bases lay in between. The germline gives CDR1 KGHDR, CDR2 SFDVKD. The CDR3 contains 13 residues. CDR3 loop: CATEGRHTGELFF. The CDR3 DNA follows: TGTGCCACCGAGGGCAGACACACCGGGGAGCTGTTTTTT.

This chain uses TRBV28 with TRBJ1-2, with a tentative D call TRBD1 (6 bases). The V and J ends lost 3 bases and 6 bases respectively, with 11 bases between them. This CDR3 region has 13 residues. Looked up from germline, CDR1 is MDHEN and CDR2 is SYDVKM. In nucleotides, the CDR3 is TGTGCCAGCAGTTTCCGACAGGATAATGGCTACACCTTC. It translates to CASSFRQDNGYTF.

The V and J genes are TRBV19 and TRBJ1-5, with TRBD1 matching 12 bases. The trim removed 3 bases at V and 5 bases at J, leaving 14 bases unmatched. Germline V lookup: CDR1 LNHDA, CDR2 SQIVND (reference sequence). The CDR3 is 19 residues long. CDR3 in DNA: TGTGCCAGTAGTATGTATGGGACAGGGGGCGGAAGGTCGGATCAGCCCCAGCATTTT. This gives the protein CASSMYGTGGGRSDQPQHF.

The chain carries TRBV11-3 and TRBJ1-1; D is uncertain. Trimming left V 0 bases short and J 11 bases short, with 13 bases between. In germline, CDR1 is SGHNT, CDR2 YENEEA. The CDR3 consists of 13 residues. The CDR3 reads CASSLEYGEEAFF. CDR3 in DNA: TGTGCCAGCAGCTTAGAATATGGGGAGGAGGCTTTCTTT.

The CDR3 DNA is TGTGCCAGCAGCTCTCAACTAAAACAGGGACTAGGAATCACCGGGGAGCTGTTTTTT. Protein product: CASSSQLKQGLGITGELFF. The chain has TRBV7-9 and TRBJ2-2; 8 bases fit TRBD2. Germline V gene lookup returns CDR1 SEHNR and CDR2 FQNEAQ (reference sequence). V gave up 4 bases and J gave up 4 bases; unmatched junction bases: 17. There are 19 residues in the CDR3.

V usage is TRBV19 and J usage is TRBJ1-1; 7 nucleotides agree with TRBD1. V gave up 4 bases and J gave up 2 bases; unmatched junction bases: 4. The CDR3 runs 14 residues. Germline V CDR1 and CDR2: LNHDA, SQIVND (reference sequence). CDR3 DNA sequence: TGTGCCAGTAGTACAGACAGGGATAACACTGAAGCTTTCTTT. Protein sequence: CASSTDRDNTEAFF.

This clone was seen only once. This chain connects TRBV10-3 to TRBJ1-1; a possible D gene is TRBD1 (5 bases). The V and J ends lost 6 bases and 11 bases respectively, with 19 bases between them. CDR3 length: 13 amino acids. Germline loops: CDR1 ENHRY, CDR2 SYGVKD. CDR3 sequence (DNA): TGTGCCATCAGGCGGGACGCCAAGTTCAAGGCTTTCTTT. Its translation: CAIRRDAKFKAFF.

CDR3 sequence reads: CASGLVPGGPDGYTF. The DNA of the CDR3 is TGTGCTAGTGGTTTGGTACCAGGGGGCCCCGATGGCTACACCTTC. This chain connects TRBV12-5 to TRBJ1-2; 8 bases fit TRBD1. Trimming cost V 0 bases and J 6 bases; bases outside gene matches: 6. The CDR3 sequence is 15 residues long. The germline gives CDR1 LGHNT, CDR2 FRNRAP.

V gene TRBV5-1 combines with J gene TRBJ2-1, with 9 positions matching TRBD2. This CDR3 has 13 amino acids. V shed 5 bases and J 4 bases; nucleotides not matched to a gene: 1. Germline V gives CDR1 SGHRS, CDR2 YFSETQ. In nucleotides, the CDR3 is TGCGCCAGCAGGACTAGCGGTTACAATGAGCAGTTCTTC. Translation: CASRTSGYNEQFF.

The rearrangement links TRBV6-5 to TRBJ1-5; possible D gene TRBD1, 5 bases. The CDR3 is made up of 16 amino acids. CDR1 is MNHEY, CDR2 SVGAGI, per germline. V was clipped by 4 bases and J by 7 bases, with 20 bases between them. Here the CDR3 reads CASSSRSGGLSQPQHF. For the CDR3, the DNA is TGTGCCAGCAGTTCGAGGTCGGGGGGGTTGAGCCAGCCCCAGCATTTT.

This clone was detected once. The genes are TRBV5-1 and TRBJ1-4; 7 bases are a match to TRBD1. CDR1 SGHRS and CDR2 YFSETQ come from the germline V gene. J lost 0 bases, V lost 4 bases, and 6 bases had no gene match. The CDR3 is 16 residues long. CDR3 nucleotide sequence: TGCGCCAGCAGCCGGGACAGCTATGCAACTAATGAAAAACTGTTTTTT. It is translated as CASSRDSYATNEKLFF.

The gene calls are TRBV28 and TRBJ2-1; the match to TRBD2 covers 7 bases. The CDR3 is 14 amino acids. Germline loops: CDR1 MDHEN, CDR2 SYDVKM. V gave up 5 bases and J gave up 6 bases; unmatched junction bases: 7. The CDR3 protein is CASSPRGGSNEQFF. The DNA of the CDR3 is TGTGCCAGCAGTCCACGGGGAGGGTCCAATGAGCAGTTCTTC. The variable domain in full, completed from reference TRBV28 and TRBJ2-1, reads DVKVTQSSRYLVKRTGEKVFLECVQDMDHENMFWYRQDPGLGLRLIYFSYDVKMKEKGDIPEGYSVSREKKERFSLILESASTNQTSMYLCASSPRGGSNEQFFGPGTRLTVL.

V and J are TRBV2 and TRBJ2-7, with 13 bases aligning to TRBD2. Germline CDR1 SNHLY, CDR2 FYNNEI. The V and J ends lost 7 bases and 5 bases, in that order; junction bases with no gene match: 5. This CDR3 contains 14 residues. Here the CDR3 reads CASTTSGRANEQYF. The CDR3 nucleotides read TGTGCCAGCACCACTAGCGGGAGGGCCAACGAGCAGTACTTC.

The rearrangement uses TRBV10-3 and TRBJ1-2; 8 bases match TRBD1. Germline assignment: CDR1 ENHRY and CDR2 SYGVKD. This CDR3 has 12 residues. V shed 8 bases, J shed 2 bases, and the junction held 1 base outside the gene matches. The CDR3 coding sequence is TGTGCCATCCGACAGGGGAACTATGGCTACACCTTC. It specifies CAIRQGNYGYTF.

The J gene is TRBJ2-7, the V gene TRBV28, with 10 bases aligning to TRBD2. Germline V lookup: CDR1 MDHEN, CDR2 SYDVKM. The CDR3 covers 14 residues. Unmatched junction bases numbered 4, after V lost 6 bases and J lost 2 bases. The CDR3 nucleotides are TGTGCCAGCAGCTACAGCGGGAGGGCCTACGAGCAGTACTTC. Translation gives CASSYSGRAYEQYF. The complete variable domain, with remaining parts taken from reference TRBV28 and TRBJ2-7, reads DVKVTQSSRYLVKRTGEKVFLECVQDMDHENMFWYRQDPGLGLRLIYFSYDVKMKEKGDIPEGYSVSREKKERFSLILESASTNQTSMYLCASSYSGRAYEQYFGPGTRLTVT.

V gene TRBV7-2 combines with J gene TRBJ1-1, with 7 bases fitting TRBD1. The V and J ends lost 2 bases and 6 bases, in that order; junction bases with no gene match: 6. This CDR3 region has 14 residues. Germline V gene data show CDR1 as SGHTA and CDR2 as FQGNSA. The CDR3 DNA reads TGTGCCAGCAGCTTACCCCCTCAGGGGGCTGAAGCTTTCTTT. This gives the protein CASSLPPQGAEAFF.

The V call is TRBV15, the J call TRBJ1-3; possibly TRBD1 for D (6 bases). V shed 6 bases and J shed 0 bases, with 24 bases lying between them. The CDR3 loop spans 19 amino acids. CDR1 and CDR2 (germline): LNHNV, YYDKDF (reference sequence). The DNA of the CDR3 is TGTGCCACCAGTAAGCCGACTTACACAGGGACGAGCTCTGGAAACACCATATATTTT. Encoded protein: CATSKPTYTGTSSGNTIYF.

This chain uses TRBV7-9 with TRBJ1-4; D remains ambiguous. The V gene's germline CDR1 is SEHNR and CDR2 FQNEAQ (reference sequence). Trimming removed 6 bases at V and 5 bases at J, with 13 bases between. The CDR3 length is 14 residues. The CDR3 sequence is CASSPPGRNEKLFF. The CDR3 nucleotides are TGTGCCAGCAGTCCCCCTGGGAGGAATGAAAAACTGTTTTTT.

CDR3 sequence (DNA): TGTGCCAGTAAGGACAGTAGTTCCTCCTATGGCTACACCTTC. It specifies CASKDSSSSYGYTF. This chain connects TRBV19 to TRBJ1-2; a possible D gene is TRBD1 (6 bases). CDR1 and CDR2 from the germline V gene are LNHDA and SQIVND (reference sequence). This CDR3 contains 14 residues. V lost 7 bases and J lost 4, with 16 bases in between. Full variable domain (rest looked up from reference TRBV19 and TRBJ1-2): DGGITQSPKYLFRKEGQNVTLSCEQNLNHDAMYWYRQDPGQGLRLIYYSQIVNDFQKGDIAEGYSVSREKKESFPLTVTSAQKNPTAFYLCASKDSSSSYGYTFGSGTRLTVV.

The rearrangement joins TRBV6-6 to TRBJ2-2; 10 nucleotides match TRBD2. Trimming at V came to 6 bases and at J to 5 bases, leaving 12 bases not matched to a gene. The CDR3 totals 17 residues. Looked up from germline, CDR1 is MNHNY and CDR2 is SVGAGI (reference sequence). The CDR3 DNA follows: TGTGCCAGCAGCCGATATACTAGCGGGGTTCCGACCGGGGAGCTGTTTTTT. This gives the protein CASSRYTSGVPTGELFF.

The genes are TRBV7-9 and TRBJ2-1; 9 nucleotides line up with TRBD1. Germline CDR1 SEHNR, CDR2 FQNEAQ (reference sequence). CDR3 size: 17 residues. With 5 bases clipped from V and 8 bases from J, the junction kept 16 bases outside the gene matches. CDR3 coding DNA: TGTGCCAGCAGCCCTGGTGCATGGGACAGGGAATCCGATGAGCAGTTCTTC. Its protein is CASSPGAWDRESDEQFF.

The rearrangement uses TRBV9 and TRBJ1-6; D perhaps matches TRBD1 (5 bases). Trimming cost V 3 bases and J 0 bases, with 16 bases left between them. Germline V lookup: CDR1 SGDLS, CDR2 YYNGEE. The CDR3 is 18 residues long. CDR3 residues: CASSASTGSSSYNSPLHF. The CDR3 nucleotides are TGTGCCAGCAGCGCATCCACAGGCTCCAGCTCCTATAATTCACCCCTCCACTTT.